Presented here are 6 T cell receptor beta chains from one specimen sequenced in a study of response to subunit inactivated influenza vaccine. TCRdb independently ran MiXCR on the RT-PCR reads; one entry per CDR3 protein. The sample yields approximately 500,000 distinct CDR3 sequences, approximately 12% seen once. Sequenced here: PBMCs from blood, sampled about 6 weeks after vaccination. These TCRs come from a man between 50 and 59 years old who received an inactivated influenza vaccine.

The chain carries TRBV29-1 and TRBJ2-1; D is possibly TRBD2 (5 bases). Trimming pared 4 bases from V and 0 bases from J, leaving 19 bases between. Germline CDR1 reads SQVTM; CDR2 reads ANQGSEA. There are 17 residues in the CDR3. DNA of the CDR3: TGCAGCGTTGTGAGGGTCTGGGCGGAGAGCTCCTACAATGAGCAGTTCTTC. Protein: CSVVRVWAESSYNEQFF.

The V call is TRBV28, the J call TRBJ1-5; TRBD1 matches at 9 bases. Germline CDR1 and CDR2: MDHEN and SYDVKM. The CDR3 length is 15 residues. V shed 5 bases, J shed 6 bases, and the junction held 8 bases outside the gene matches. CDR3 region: CASSVYRGRIQPQHF. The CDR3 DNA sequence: TGTGCCAGCAGTGTCTACAGGGGGCGCATTCAGCCCCAGCATTTT.

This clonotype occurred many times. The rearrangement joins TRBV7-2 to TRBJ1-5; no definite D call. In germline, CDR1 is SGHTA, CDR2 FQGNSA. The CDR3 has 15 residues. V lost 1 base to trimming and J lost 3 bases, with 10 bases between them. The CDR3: CASSLGSQLNQPQHF. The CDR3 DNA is TGTGCCAGCAGCTTAGGTTCACAGCTCAATCAGCCCCAGCATTTT.

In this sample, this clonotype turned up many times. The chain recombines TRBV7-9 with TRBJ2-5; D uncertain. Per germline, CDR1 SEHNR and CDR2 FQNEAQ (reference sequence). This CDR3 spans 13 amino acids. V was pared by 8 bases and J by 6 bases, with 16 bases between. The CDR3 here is CASSIDDGQTQYF. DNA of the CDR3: TGTGCCAGCTCCATCGATGACGGGCAGACCCAGTACTTC. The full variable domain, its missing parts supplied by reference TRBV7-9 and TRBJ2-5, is DTGVSQNPRHKITKRGQNVTFRCDPISEHNRLYWYRQTLGQGPEFLTYFQNEAQLEKSRLLSDRFSAERPKGSFSTLEIQRTEQGDSAMYLCASSIDDGQTQYFGPGTRLLVL.

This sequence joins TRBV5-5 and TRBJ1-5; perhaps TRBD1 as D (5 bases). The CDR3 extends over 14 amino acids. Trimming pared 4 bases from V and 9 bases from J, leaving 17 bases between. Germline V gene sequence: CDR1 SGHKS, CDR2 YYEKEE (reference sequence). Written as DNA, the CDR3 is TGTGCCAGCAGCGGGGACGGGGACTTCGGGCCCCAGCATTTT. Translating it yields CASSGDGDFGPQHF.

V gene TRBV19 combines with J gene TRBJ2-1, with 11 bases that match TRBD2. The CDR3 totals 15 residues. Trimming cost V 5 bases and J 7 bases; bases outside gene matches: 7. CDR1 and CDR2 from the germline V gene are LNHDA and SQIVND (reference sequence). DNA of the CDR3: TGTGCCAGTAGTCTCGATAGCGGGGGGGGGAATGAGCAGTTCTTC. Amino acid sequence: CASSLDSGGGNEQFF.